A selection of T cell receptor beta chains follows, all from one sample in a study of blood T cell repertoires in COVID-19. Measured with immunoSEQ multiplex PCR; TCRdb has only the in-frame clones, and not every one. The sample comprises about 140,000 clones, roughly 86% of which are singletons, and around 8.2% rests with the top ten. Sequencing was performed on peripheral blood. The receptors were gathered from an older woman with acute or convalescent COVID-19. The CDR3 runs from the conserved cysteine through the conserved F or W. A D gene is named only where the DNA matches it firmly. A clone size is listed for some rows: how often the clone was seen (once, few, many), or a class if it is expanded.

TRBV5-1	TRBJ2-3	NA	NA	CASSLVPGGTDTQYF	TGCGCCAGCAGCTTGGTCCCCGGAGGCACAGATACGCAGTATTTT
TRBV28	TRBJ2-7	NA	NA	CASSGLPHEQYF	TGTGCCAGCAGTGGACTCCCCCACGAGCAGTACTTC
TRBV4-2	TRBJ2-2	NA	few	CASSQGLILQGRTGELFF	TGTGCCAGCAGCCAGGGTCTAATTCTACAGGGGAGGACCGGGGAGCTGTTTTTT
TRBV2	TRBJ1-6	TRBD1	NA	CASTWTGSSYNSPLHF	TGTGCCAGCACCTGGACAGGGAGCTCCTATAATTCACCCCTCCACTTT
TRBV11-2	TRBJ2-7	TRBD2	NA	CASSPGLAGVSYEQYF	TGTGCCAGCAGCCCCGGACTAGCGGGGGTATCCTACGAGCAGTACTTC
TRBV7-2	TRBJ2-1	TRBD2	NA	CASRLAGGNEQFF	TGTGCCAGCAGACTAGCGGGGGGGAATGAGCAGTTCTTC
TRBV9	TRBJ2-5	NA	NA	CASSVAAGSGETQYF	TGTGCCAGCAGCGTAGCGGCGGGGAGCGGGGAGACCCAGTACTTC
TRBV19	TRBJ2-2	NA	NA	CASSIVGNTGELFF	TGTGCCAGTAGTATAGTCGGGAACACCGGGGAGCTGTTTTTT
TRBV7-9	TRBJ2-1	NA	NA	CASSFTQNEQFF	TGTGCCAGCAGCTTTACACAGAATGAGCAGTTCTTC
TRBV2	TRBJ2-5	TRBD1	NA	CASRGTVQETQYF	TGTGCCAGCAGGGGGACAGTCCAAGAGACCCAGTACTTC
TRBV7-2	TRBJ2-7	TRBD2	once	CASSQTSGGSYEQYF	TGTGCCAGCAGTCAAACTAGCGGGGGGTCCTACGAGCAGTACTTC
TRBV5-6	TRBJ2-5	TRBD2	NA	CASSAPGLAGETQYF	TGTGCCAGCAGCGCGCCGGGACTAGCTGGAGAGACCCAGTACTTC
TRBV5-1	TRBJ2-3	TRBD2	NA	CASSGLAGMDTQYF	TGCGCCAGCAGTGGACTAGCGGGGATGGATACGCAGTATTTT
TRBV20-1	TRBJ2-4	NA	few	CSARRAGPQYF	TGCAGTGCCCGTAGGGCGGGGCCCCAGTACTTC
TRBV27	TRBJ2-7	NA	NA	CASSPLRTGKNEQYF	TGTGCCAGCAGCCCCCTCCGTACAGGGAAGAACGAGCAGTACTTC
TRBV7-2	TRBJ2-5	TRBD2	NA	CASSLDRGRQETQYF	TGTGCCAGCAGCTTAGACCGCGGGAGACAAGAGACCCAGTACTTC
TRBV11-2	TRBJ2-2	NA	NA	CASSPRTANTGELFF	TGTGCCAGCAGCCCACGGACAGCGAACACCGGGGAGCTGTTTTTT
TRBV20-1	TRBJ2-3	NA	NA	CSASGPPIPDTQYF	TGCAGTGCTAGTGGGCCTCCCATTCCAGATACGCAGTATTTT
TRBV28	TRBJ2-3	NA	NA	CASSAVSLEYF	TGTGCCAGCAGCGCGGTCAGCTTGGAGTATTTT
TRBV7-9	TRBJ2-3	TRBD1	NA	CASSFTDRATDTQYF	TGTGCCAGCAGTTTTACCGACAGGGCTACAGATACGCAGTATTTT
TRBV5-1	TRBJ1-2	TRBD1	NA	CASSEDRGVDGYTF	TGCGCCAGCAGCGAGGACAGGGGGGTCGACGGCTACACCTTC
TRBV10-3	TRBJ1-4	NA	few	CAISESSGVPATNEKLFF	TGTGCCATCAGTGAGTCGTCAGGGGTCCCTGCAACTAATGAAAAACTGTTTTTT
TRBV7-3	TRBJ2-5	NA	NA	CASSSETGKYQETQYF	TGTGCCAGCAGCTCCGAGACAGGAAAGTACCAAGAGACCCAGTACTTC
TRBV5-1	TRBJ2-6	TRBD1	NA	CASSLAGTGAGANVLTF	TGCGCCAGCAGCTTGGCCGGGACAGGGGCTGGGGCCAACGTCCTGACTTTC
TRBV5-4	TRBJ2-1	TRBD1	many	CASSLTSGTGSYNEQFF	TGTGCCAGCAGTCTTACTTCCGGGACAGGGTCCTACAATGAGCAGTTCTTC
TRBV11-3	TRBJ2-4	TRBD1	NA	CASSKTGRNIQYF	TGTGCCAGCAGCAAGACAGGGAGAAACATTCAGTACTTC
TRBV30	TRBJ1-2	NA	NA	CAWSPTLFSNYGYTF	TGTGCCTGGAGTCCTACCCTATTTTCTAACTATGGCTACACCTTC
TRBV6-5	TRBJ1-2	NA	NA	CASKGLRGPDYGYTF	TGTGCCAGCAAGGGACTTCGGGGCCCTGACTATGGCTACACCTTC
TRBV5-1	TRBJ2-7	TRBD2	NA	CASSPGLSYEQYF	TGCGCCAGCAGCCCGGGACTATCCTACGAGCAGTACTTC
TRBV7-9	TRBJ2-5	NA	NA	CASSILGEGQYF	TGTGCCAGCAGCATCCTGGGAGAAGGCCAGTACTTC
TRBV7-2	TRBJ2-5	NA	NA	CASRRRGGQQETQYF	TGTGCCAGCAGAAGAAGGGGTGGCCAACAAGAGACCCAGTACTTC
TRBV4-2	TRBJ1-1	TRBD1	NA	CASSQEGQGGEAFF	TGTGCCAGCAGCCAAGAGGGGCAGGGGGGTGAAGCTTTCTTT
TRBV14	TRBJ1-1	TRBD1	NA	CASSQDNRGLTEAFF	TGTGCCAGCAGCCAAGATAACAGGGGGCTAACTGAAGCTTTCTTT
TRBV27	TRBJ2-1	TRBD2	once	CASSLIVGLAYNEQFF	TGTGCCAGCAGTTTAATTGTGGGACTAGCGTACAATGAGCAGTTCTTC
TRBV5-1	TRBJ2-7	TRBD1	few	CASSLGQGYYEQYF	TGCGCCAGCAGCTTGGGACAGGGGTACTACGAGCAGTACTTC
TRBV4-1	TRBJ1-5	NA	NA	CASSQDSRGGLGWPQHF	TGCGCCAGCAGCCAAGATTCGAGGGGGGGACTGGGTTGGCCCCAGCATTTT
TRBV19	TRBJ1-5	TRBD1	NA	CASSIVGQGSNQPQHF	TGTGCCAGTAGTATAGTTGGACAGGGATCTAATCAGCCCCAGCATTTT
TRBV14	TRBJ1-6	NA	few	CASSQMRFNSPLHF	TGTGCCAGCAGCCAAATGCGGTTTAATTCACCCCTCCACTTT
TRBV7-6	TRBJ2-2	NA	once	CASSLGQELFF	TGTGCCAGCAGCTTAGGTCAGGAGCTGTTTTTT
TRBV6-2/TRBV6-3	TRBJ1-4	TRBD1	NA	CASSYPNRGLRTNEKLFF	TGTGCCAGCAGTTACCCGAACAGGGGTCTAAGGACTAATGAAAAACTGTTTTTT
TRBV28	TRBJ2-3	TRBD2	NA	CASRGLAGGADTQYF	TGTGCCAGCCGGGGGCTAGCGGGGGGTGCAGATACGCAGTATTTT
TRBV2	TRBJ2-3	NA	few	CASSDQGLGDTQYF	TGTGCCAGCAGTGATCAGGGTTTGGGAGATACGCAGTATTTT
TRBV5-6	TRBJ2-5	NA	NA	CASSLGPGETQYF	TGTGCCAGCAGCTTGGGGCCAGGAGAGACCCAGTACTTC
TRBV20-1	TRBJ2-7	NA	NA	CSASNRVQYF	TGCAGTGCTAGTAACCGGGTACAGTACTTC
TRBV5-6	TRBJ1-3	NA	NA	CASSFKVSGVPSGNTIYF	TGTGCCAGCAGCTTCAAAGTTTCGGGGGTTCCCTCTGGAAACACCATATATTTT
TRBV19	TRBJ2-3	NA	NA	CASSIPGGRLNF	TGTGCCAGTAGTATCCCTGGGGGGAGATTGAATTTT
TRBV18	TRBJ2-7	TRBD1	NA	CASSTRQGLHEQYF	TGTGCCAGCTCCACGAGACAGGGTCTCCACGAGCAGTACTTC
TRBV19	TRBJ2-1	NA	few	CASLQGQNEQFF	TGTGCCTCCCTGCAGGGCCAGAATGAGCAGTTCTTC
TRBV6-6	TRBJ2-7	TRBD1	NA	CASSWGQGVSEQYF	TGTGCCAGCAGTTGGGGACAGGGAGTCTCCGAGCAGTACTTC
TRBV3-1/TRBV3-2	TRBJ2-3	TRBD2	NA	CASSPAGGSSSTDTQYF	TGTGCCAGCAGCCCGGCGGGGGGATCATCTAGCACAGATACGCAGTATTTT
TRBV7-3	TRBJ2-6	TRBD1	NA	CASSPNRGLPGANVLTF	TGTGCCAGCAGCCCAAACAGGGGGTTACCTGGGGCCAACGTCCTGACTTTC
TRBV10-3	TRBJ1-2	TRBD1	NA	CAISDRTGGASGYTF	TGTGCCATCAGTGATAGGACAGGGGGCGCCAGCGGCTACACCTTC
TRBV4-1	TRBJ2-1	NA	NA	CASSQDKNWYEQFF	TGCGCCAGCAGCCAAGATAAGAACTGGTATGAGCAGTTCTTC
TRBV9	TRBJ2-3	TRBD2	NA	CASTPVGGGADTQYF	TGTGCCAGCACGCCGGTCGGCGGGGGGGCAGATACGCAGTATTTT
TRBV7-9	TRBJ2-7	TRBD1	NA	CASSLAAGGNYEQYF	TGTGCCAGCAGCTTAGCCGCAGGGGGAAACTACGAGCAGTACTTC
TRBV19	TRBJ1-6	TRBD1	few	CASSSRDSGNSPLHF	TGTGCCAGTAGCTCACGGGACAGCGGCAATTCACCCCTCCACTTT
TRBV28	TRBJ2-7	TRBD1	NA	CASPPPATGEDEQYF	TGTGCCAGCCCGCCGCCAGCGACAGGGGAGGACGAGCAGTACTTC
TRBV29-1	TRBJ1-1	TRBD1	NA	CSARTGAAEAFF	TGCAGCGCCCGGACAGGAGCCGCTGAAGCTTTCTTT
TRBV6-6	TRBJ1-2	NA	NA	CASSPTSGALEGYTF	TGTGCCAGCAGTCCTACCTCTGGGGCGTTGGAAGGCTACACCTTC